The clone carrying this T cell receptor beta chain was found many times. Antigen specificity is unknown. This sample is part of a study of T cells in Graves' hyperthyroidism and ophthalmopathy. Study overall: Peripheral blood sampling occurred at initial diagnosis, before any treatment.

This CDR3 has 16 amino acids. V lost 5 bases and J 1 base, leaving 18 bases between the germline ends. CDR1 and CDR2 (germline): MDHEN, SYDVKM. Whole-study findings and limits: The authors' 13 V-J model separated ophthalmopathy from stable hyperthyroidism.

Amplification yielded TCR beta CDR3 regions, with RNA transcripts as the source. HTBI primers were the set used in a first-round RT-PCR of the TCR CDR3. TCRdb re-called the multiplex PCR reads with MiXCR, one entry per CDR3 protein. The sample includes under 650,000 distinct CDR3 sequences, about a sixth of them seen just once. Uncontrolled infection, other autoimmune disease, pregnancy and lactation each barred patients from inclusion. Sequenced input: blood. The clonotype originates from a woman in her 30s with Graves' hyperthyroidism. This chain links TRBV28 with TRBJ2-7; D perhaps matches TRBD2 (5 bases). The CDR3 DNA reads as TGTGCCAGCAGTCCCGGCACAGCCTCGGGGTCCTACGAGCAGTACTTC. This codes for CASSPGTASGSYEQYF.